The following is a T cell receptor (beta chain) sequence with its context. Its antigen is not identified. The source of the sample is a study of human T cells and chemical hapten exposure. Study observations and caveats: With patch test score, the counts of PT1 expanded TCRs showed a positive correlation.

TCRdb used MiXCR to reprocess the RACE reads, holding one entry per CDR3 protein. The table lists 330,000 or so distinct CDR3 sequences, more than 5% of them singletons. V shed 3 bases and J 9 bases; nucleotides not matched to a gene: 9. The CDR3 contains 16 residues. Germline V gene lookup returns CDR1 SGDLS and CDR2 YYNGEE. Time point meaning: patch test 2, 6 weeks after DPC sensitization. The treatment is: therapeutic diphenylcyclopropenone sensitization with weekly scalp DPC. Those who donated were patients with alopecia, 18 to 70 years of age, and suitable for DPC. Sequencing started from total RNA isolated from unfractionated whole blood.

The TCR comes from a woman between 18 and 30 years old with alopecia areata. Some clones in this sample may be carry-over from other donors' samples. This sequence joins TRBV9 and TRBJ2-1; 13 nucleotides line up with TRBD2. The sequenced sample was whole blood, obtained in connection with sensitization to the hapten diphenylcyclopropenone (DPC). The CDR3 coding sequence is TGTGCCAGCAGCGCCCGGGGGACTAGCGGGGAGGGTGAGCAGTTCTTC. This gives the protein CASSARGTSGEGEQFF.